This T cell receptor (beta chain) stems from a study of monozygotic twins with inflammatory bowel disease. Reprocessing the 5' RACE reads, TCRdb reports a single entry for every CDR3 protein and omits DNA. Recorded for this sample: 150,000 to 200,000 distinct CDR3 sequences. The source material was blood. The sequence was collected from a human donor with ulcerative colitis or Crohn's disease, or a healthy co-twin of an affected twin (not recorded which).

The CDR3 spells CSASGRGGSSYEQYF. The chain employs TRBV20-1 and TRBJ2-7; TCRdb lists TRBD1, though no DNA is available to test this call. This CDR3 is built from 15 residues. Germline CDR1 DFQATT, CDR2 SNEGSKA (reference sequence).